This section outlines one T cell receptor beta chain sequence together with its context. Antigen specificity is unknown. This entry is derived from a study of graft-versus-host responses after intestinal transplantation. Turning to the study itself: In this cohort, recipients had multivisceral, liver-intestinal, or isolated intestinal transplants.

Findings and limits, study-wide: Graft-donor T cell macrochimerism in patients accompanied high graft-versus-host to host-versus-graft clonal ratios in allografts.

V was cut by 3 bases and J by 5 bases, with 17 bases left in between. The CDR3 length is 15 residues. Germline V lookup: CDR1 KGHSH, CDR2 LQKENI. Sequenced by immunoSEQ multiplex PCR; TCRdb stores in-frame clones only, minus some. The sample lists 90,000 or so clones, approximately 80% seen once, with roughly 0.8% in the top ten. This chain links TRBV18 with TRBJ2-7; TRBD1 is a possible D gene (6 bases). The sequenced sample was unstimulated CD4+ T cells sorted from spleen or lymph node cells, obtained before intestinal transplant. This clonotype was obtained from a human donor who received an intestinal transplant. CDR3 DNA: TGTGCCAGCTCACCGGGGGCAGGCAAGGTAAACGAGCAGTACTTC. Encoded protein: CASSPGAGKVNEQYF.